This T cell receptor beta chain was captured in a study of blood T cell repertoires in COVID-19. TCRdb keeps only in-frame clones here, not all; method: immunoSEQ multiplex PCR. The table lists around 220,000 clones, around nine tenths of them singletons. Per germline, CDR1 SGHVS and CDR2 FQNEAQ. The CDR3 runs 13 residues. V was pared by 7 bases and J by 6 bases, with 16 bases between. Source material: PBMCs or T cells enriched from blood (not recorded which). The sequence derives from a woman in her late teens or twenties who had recovered from COVID-19. The genes are TRBV7-8 and TRBJ2-7; TRBD2 is a possible D gene (7 bases). CDR3 in amino acids: CASTLGASGEQYF. CDR3 DNA: TGTGCCAGCACCTTGGGGGCTAGCGGCGAGCAGTACTTC.